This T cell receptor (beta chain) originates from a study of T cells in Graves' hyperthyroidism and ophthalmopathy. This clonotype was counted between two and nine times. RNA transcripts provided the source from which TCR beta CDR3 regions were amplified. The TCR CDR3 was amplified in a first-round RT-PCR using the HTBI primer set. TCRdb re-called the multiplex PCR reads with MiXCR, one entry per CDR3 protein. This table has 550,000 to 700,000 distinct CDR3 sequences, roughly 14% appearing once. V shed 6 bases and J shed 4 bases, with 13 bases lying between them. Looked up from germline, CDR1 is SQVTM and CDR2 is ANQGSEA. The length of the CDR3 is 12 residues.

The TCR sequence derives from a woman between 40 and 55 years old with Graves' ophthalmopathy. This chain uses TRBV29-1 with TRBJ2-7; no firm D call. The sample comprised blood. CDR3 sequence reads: CSVADTAYEQYF. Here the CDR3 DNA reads TGCAGCGTCGCAGACACGGCGTACGAGCAGTACTTC.